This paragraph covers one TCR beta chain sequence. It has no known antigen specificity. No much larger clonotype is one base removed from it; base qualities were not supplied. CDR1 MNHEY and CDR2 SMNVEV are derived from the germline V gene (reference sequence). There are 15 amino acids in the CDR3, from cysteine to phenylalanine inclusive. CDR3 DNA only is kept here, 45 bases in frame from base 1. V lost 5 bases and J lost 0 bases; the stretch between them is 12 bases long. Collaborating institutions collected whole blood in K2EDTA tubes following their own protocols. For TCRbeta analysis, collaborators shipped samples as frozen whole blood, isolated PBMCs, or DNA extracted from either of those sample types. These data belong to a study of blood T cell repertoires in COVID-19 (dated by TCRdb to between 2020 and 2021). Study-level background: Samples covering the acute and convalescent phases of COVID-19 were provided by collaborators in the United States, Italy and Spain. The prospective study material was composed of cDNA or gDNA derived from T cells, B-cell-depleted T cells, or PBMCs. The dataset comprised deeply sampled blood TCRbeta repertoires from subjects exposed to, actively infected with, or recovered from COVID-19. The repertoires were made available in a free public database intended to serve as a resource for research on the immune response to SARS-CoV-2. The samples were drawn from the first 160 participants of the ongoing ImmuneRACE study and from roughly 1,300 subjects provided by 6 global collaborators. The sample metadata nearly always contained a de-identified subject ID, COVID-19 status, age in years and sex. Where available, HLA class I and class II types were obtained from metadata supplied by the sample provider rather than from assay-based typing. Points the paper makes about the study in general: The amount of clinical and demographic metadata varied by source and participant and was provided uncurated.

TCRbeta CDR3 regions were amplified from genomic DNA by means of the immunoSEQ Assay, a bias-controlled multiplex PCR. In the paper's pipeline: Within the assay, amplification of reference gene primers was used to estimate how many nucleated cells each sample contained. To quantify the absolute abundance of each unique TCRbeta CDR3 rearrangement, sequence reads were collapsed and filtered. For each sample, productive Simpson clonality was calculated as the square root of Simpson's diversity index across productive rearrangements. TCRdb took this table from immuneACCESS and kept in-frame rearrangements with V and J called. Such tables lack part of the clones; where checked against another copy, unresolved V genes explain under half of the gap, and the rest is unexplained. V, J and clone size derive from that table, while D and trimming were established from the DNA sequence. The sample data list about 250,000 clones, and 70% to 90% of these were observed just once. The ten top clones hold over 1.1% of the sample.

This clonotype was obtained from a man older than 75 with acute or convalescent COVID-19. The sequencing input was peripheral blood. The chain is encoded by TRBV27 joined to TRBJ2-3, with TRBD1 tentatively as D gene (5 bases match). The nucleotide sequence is TGTGCCAGCAGTCCCCGGACAACTAGCACAGATACGCAGTATTTT. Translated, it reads CASSPRTTSTDTQYF.